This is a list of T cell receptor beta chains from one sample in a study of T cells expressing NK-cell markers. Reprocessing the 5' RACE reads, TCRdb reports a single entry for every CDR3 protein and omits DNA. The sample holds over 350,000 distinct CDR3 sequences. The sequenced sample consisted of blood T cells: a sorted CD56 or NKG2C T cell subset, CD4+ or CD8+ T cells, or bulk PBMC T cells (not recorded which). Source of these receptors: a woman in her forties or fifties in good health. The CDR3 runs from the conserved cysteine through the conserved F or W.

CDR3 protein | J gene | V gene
CATRGLSYNEQFF | TRBJ2-1 | TRBV24-1
CASSLEEWTGTYDEQFF | TRBJ2-1 | TRBV12-3/TRBV12-4
CASSLARTSGGEQFF | TRBJ2-1 | TRBV5-1
CASSTLKGALGNIQYF | TRBJ2-4 | TRBV7-9
CASSLLIGHEQFF | TRBJ2-1 | TRBV11-3
CSALEGTRAKNIQYF | TRBJ2-4 | TRBV20-1
CASSSRWAHNEQFF | TRBJ2-1 | TRBV19
CASTSGGDEQYF | TRBJ2-7 | TRBV7-9
CASSQDQMGDIPTDTQYF | TRBJ2-3 | TRBV4-1
CASSSTGGEQFF | TRBJ2-1 | TRBV5-1
CASRRPGLGMGDTQYF | TRBJ2-3 | TRBV2
CATSDGTSGSSYNEQFF | TRBJ2-1 | TRBV24-1
CASSLRGLKHEQYF | TRBJ2-7 | TRBV27
CASRRDRGLLNTEAFF | TRBJ1-1 | TRBV27
CASSLTSGSQGETQYF | TRBJ2-5 | TRBV11-2
CASSLRGLEAFF | TRBJ1-1 | TRBV12-3/TRBV12-4
CASSYRTPGQPQHF | TRBJ1-5 | TRBV6-2/TRBV6-3
CASSLAVSPYNEQFF | TRBJ2-1 | TRBV7-8
CASSVRDRVGGYTF | TRBJ1-2 | TRBV5-1
CASSALRGLETQYF | TRBJ2-5 | TRBV27
CSVAGIDEQYF | TRBJ2-7 | TRBV29-1
CSSRTGRGRGYTF | TRBJ1-2 | TRBV29-1
CASSQGPAAPRVQFF | TRBJ2-1 | TRBV4-1
CASSFGGLEVSEQYF | TRBJ2-7 | TRBV5-1
CSVENYNEQFF | TRBJ2-1 | TRBV29-1
CASSDGTTNYGYTF | TRBJ1-2 | TRBV5-1
CATSDATYNEQFF | TRBJ2-1 | TRBV24-1
CSARETGGLAGFLETQYF | TRBJ2-5 | TRBV20-1
CASSLSGYLNTEAFF | TRBJ1-1 | TRBV27
CASSVVIRGGTNTEAFF | TRBJ1-1 | TRBV9
CATSDSNQGLSVNEQFF | TRBJ2-1 | TRBV24-1
CASSQALDRWETQYF | TRBJ2-5 | TRBV4-1
CASARGPGNTIYF | TRBJ1-3 | TRBV3-1
CASKRLGIGEQYF | TRBJ2-7 | TRBV12-3/TRBV12-4
CASSPIRLAGGLDEQFF | TRBJ2-1 | TRBV12-3/TRBV12-4